Listed here is a single T cell receptor beta chain. No antigen is known for it. The method was immunoSEQ multiplex PCR; TCRdb's version includes in-frame clones alone and lacks a portion of them. The sample contains about 50,000 clones, roughly 91% of which appear only once. The sample is drawn from a study of graft-versus-host responses after intestinal transplantation. Overall study: Tacrolimus and steroids were given for around three years to all recipients after anti-thymocyte globulin induction.

V gave up 5 bases and J gave up 1 base, with 15 bases separating them. CDR1 and CDR2 from the germline V gene are SEHNR and FQNEAQ (reference sequence). The length of the CDR3 is 15 residues. The study, taken as a whole, reports: Some patients had graft-donor T cell macrochimerism, and their allografts showed high graft-versus-host to host-versus-graft clonal ratios. Recipient marrow showed GvH clones, some seen first in ileum or blood. GvH clone levels peaked in circulation, and this peak was associated with early post-transplant HvG declines.

This chain uses TRBV7-9 with TRBJ2-7, with D maybe TRBD1 (5 bases). The source of this sequence is a human donor who was the organ donor for an intestinal transplant. The sequences come from unstimulated CD4+ T cells sorted from spleen or lymph node cells, collected before transplant. CDR3 loop: CASSLGPTVSYEQYF. CDR3 bases: TGTGCCAGCAGCCTTGGGCCGACAGTTTCCTACGAGCAGTACTTC.